This T cell receptor (beta chain) was captured by sequencing in a study of shared clonotypes between healthy human individuals. This was a deep-level run. Using immunoSEQ multiplex PCR, the repertoire was profiled, and TCRdb retains in-frame clones only, with some absent. Of fewer than 1.8 million clones listed, about 98.5% are singletons. This CDR3 has 18 residues. Germline CDR1 SQVTM, CDR2 ANQGSEA. The ends were cut back, 3 bases at V and 4 bases at J, with 27 bases in the middle. The V gene is TRBV29-1, the J gene TRBJ1-2; D may be TRBD1 (5 bases). The sample was naive CD4+ T cells sorted from blood. The subset here: CD45RA+ positively selected. The receptor was derived from a man aged 30-40 years in good health. The CDR3: CSVEASGPGAQVVYGYTF. CDR3 nucleotide sequence: TGCAGCGTTGAGGCTTCTGGGCCCGGGGCGCAGGTTGTCTATGGCTACACCTTC.